The entry that follows covers one T cell receptor beta chain sequence. The sample is drawn from a study of PD-1 blockade in classical Hodgkin lymphoma. This CDR3 is built from 12 residues. CDR1 is GTSNPN, CDR2 SVGIG, per germline (reference sequence). V lost 5 bases and J 1 base, leaving 9 bases between the germline ends. The time point is: newly diagnosed, previously untreated cHL patient sample. The repertoire was sequenced with immunoSEQ multiplex PCR; TCRdb's copy has only in-frame clones and lacks some. The repertoire holds 70,000 or so clones, with roughly 92% as singletons. The sequenced sample was peripheral blood mononuclear cells (PBMCs). The chain joins TRBV30 to TRBJ2-7; D gene ambiguous. The receptor was derived from a human donor with classical Hodgkin lymphoma. CDR3 region: CAWGPDSYEQYF. CDR3 coding DNA: TGTGCCTGGGGCCCTGATTCCTACGAGCAGTACTTC.